This T cell receptor (beta chain) emerged from a study of shared clonotypes between healthy human individuals. Germline V gene sequence: CDR1 LNHDA, CDR2 SQIVND (reference sequence). Between the trimmed V and J ends, which lost 1 base and 3 bases, there was a span of 13 bases. The CDR3 covers 16 residues. This clone was picked up many times. Method: immunoSEQ multiplex PCR; TCRdb's copy keeps in-frame clones and lacks some. The sample consists of under 750,000 clones, 72% of them appearing once. This receptor was taken from a woman younger than 45 in good health. Sample: memory CD4+ T cells sorted from blood. The subset here: CD45RA-negative fraction. V is TRBV19 and J is TRBJ2-1, with D perhaps matching TRBD1 (5 bases). This CDR3 is CASSIGQGRYYNEQFF. The CDR3 nucleotides are TGTGCCAGTAGTATAGGGCAGGGAAGGTACTACAATGAGCAGTTCTTC.